Listed below are T cell receptor beta chains from one sample, sequenced in a study of blood T cell repertoires in COVID-19. This table comes from immunoSEQ multiplex PCR, and its TCRdb copy is limited to in-frame clones, with some not included. This table has some 230,000 clones, roughly 79% appearing once. What was sequenced was PBMCs or T cells enriched from blood (not recorded which). The receptor source for this set is a man in his forties or fifties who had recovered from COVID-19. Each CDR3 is given with its conserved first and last residue. The D gene is left open where the match is weak. Only some rows state a clone size, as once, few, many or a class for expanded clones.

j_gene,d_gene,abundance,v_gene,CDR3nt,CDR3aa
TRBJ1-3,.,.,TRBV9,TGTGCCAGCAGCGTAGATGGCATCTCTGGAAACACCATATATTTT,CASSVDGISGNTIYF
TRBJ2-5,TRBD2,few,TRBV30,TGTGCCTGGGGGGGAGGGTTAGGAGAGACCCAGTACTTC,CAWGGGLGETQYF
TRBJ2-6,TRBD1,.,TRBV28,TGTGCCAGCAGTCCCAGGGGGCGAAGAGGGGCCAACGTCCTGACTTTC,CASSPRGRRGANVLTF
TRBJ2-5,.,.,TRBV29-1,TGCAGCGGTGATCGCGGGACTGGGGAGACCCAGTACTTC,CSGDRGTGETQYF
TRBJ2-7,.,.,TRBV28,TGTGCCAGCAGTTTACATACAGGTTTAAGGGAGCAGTACTTC,CASSLHTGLREQYF
TRBJ1-2,.,.,TRBV5-4,TGTGCCAGCAGCCACATAGGCGGGGATGGCTACACCTTC,CASSHIGGDGYTF
TRBJ1-2,TRBD1,.,TRBV6-5,TGTGCCAGCGCCCGGACAGGGGATAGCTATGGCTACACCTTC,CASARTGDSYGYTF
TRBJ2-5,TRBD1,.,TRBV30,TGTGCCTGGAGCGCCTCAGGGGGGACCCAGTACTTC,CAWSASGGTQYF
TRBJ1-3,TRBD1,.,TRBV7-6,TGTGCCAGCAGCACAAGGACAGGCGACTCTGGAAACACCATATATTTT,CASSTRTGDSGNTIYF
TRBJ1-6,.,.,TRBV3-1/TRBV3-2,TGTGCCAGCAGCCAAGGATCGAGATCACCCCTCCACTTT,CASSQGSRSPLHF
TRBJ2-1,TRBD1,.,TRBV13,TGTGCCAGCAGCCTCAGACAGGGGAATGAGCAGTTCTTC,CASSLRQGNEQFF
TRBJ1-2,.,.,TRBV7-9,TGTGCCAGCAGCTTAGAACAGGGAGGGGGAGACTTCTATGGCTACACCTTC,CASSLEQGGGDFYGYTF
TRBJ1-5,TRBD1,.,TRBV30,TGTGCCTTTAATTCCGACAGGGGCAATCAGCCCCAGCATTTT,CAFNSDRGNQPQHF
TRBJ2-7,TRBD1,.,TRBV7-2,TGTGCCAGCAGCTTAGGACAGGGTTACTCCTACGAGCAGTACTTC,CASSLGQGYSYEQYF
TRBJ2-5,.,.,TRBV11-2,TGTGCCAGCACAACCTACAGATACCAAGAGACCCAGTACTTC,CASTTYRYQETQYF
TRBJ2-2,TRBD2,.,TRBV27,TGTGCCAGCAAGAGTCAGGGCGGGATGACTAGCGGGACCACCGGGGAGCTGTTTTTT,CASKSQGGMTSGTTGELFF
TRBJ2-3,.,.,TRBV7-2,TGTGCCAGCAGCTCTTACACAGATACGCAGTATTTT,CASSSYTDTQYF
TRBJ2-5,TRBD1,.,TRBV7-3,TGTGCCAGCAGCTACTCCGGGACAGCCGAGCGTGAGACCCAGTACTTC,CASSYSGTAERETQYF
TRBJ2-1,.,.,TRBV28,TGTGCCAGCACCAAAGCGGGTGGCTCCTACAATGAGCAGTTCTTC,CASTKAGGSYNEQFF
TRBJ2-1,TRBD2,.,TRBV5-1,TGCGCCAGCACCCTGAGCGGGGGGGCCTACAATGAGCAGTTCTTC,CASTLSGGAYNEQFF
TRBJ1-4,TRBD1,.,TRBV2,TGTGCCAGCAGGGGGACAGGGTCCGGTGAAAAACTGTTTTTT,CASRGTGSGEKLFF
TRBJ1-1,.,.,TRBV7-2,TGTGCCAGCAGCTTCAGGGGTGGAGGCACTGAAGCTTTCTTT,CASSFRGGGTEAFF
TRBJ1-2,TRBD1,once,TRBV5-4,TGTGCCAGCAGCTTGCGGACAGGGGATGGCTACACCTTC,CASSLRTGDGYTF
TRBJ1-6,.,.,TRBV7-2,TGTGCCAGCAGCCAGACAGGTTATAATTCACCCCTCCACTTT,CASSQTGYNSPLHF
TRBJ2-7,TRBD1,.,TRBV4-3,TGCGCCAGCAGCCAAGATTCCCACAGGGGAAGATACGAGCAGTACTTC,CASSQDSHRGRYEQYF
TRBJ2-1,.,few,TRBV11-3,TGTGCCAGCAGCGAACAGGGCTCCTACAATGAGCAGTTCTTC,CASSEQGSYNEQFF
TRBJ2-1,TRBD2,.,TRBV7-9,TGTGCCAGCAGCTTAGCACCTAGCGGGGAGGTTAATGAGCAGTTCTTC,CASSLAPSGEVNEQFF
TRBJ2-2,.,.,TRBV28,TGTGCCAGCAGTCGACCCCTCCCTAGCAGCAACACCGGGGAGCTGTTTTTT,CASSRPLPSSNTGELFF
TRBJ1-3,.,.,TRBV28,TGTGCCAGCAGTTTCTTTGGAAACACCATATATTTT,CASSFFGNTIYF
TRBJ1-3,.,.,TRBV20-1,TGCAGTGCCCTAGCTGGACGCACCATATATTTT,CSALAGRTIYF
TRBJ1-2,TRBD1,.,TRBV30,TGTGCCTGGGGGACAGGTGGCAGGTACACCTTC,CAWGTGGRYTF
TRBJ1-2,TRBD1,.,TRBV6-5,TGTGCCAGCAGTTACCGGGACAGGGTGGGCTACACCTTC,CASSYRDRVGYTF
TRBJ1-6,.,.,TRBV14,TGTGCCAGCAGCGTTGCGGCCGCTTCACCCCTCCACTTT,CASSVAAASPLHF
TRBJ2-7,.,once,TRBV5-6,TGTGCCAGCAGCTTGGGTCTCTCCGAGCAGTACTTC,CASSLGLSEQYF
TRBJ2-3,.,.,TRBV11-2,TGTGCCAGCAGCTCCGACTTCACAGATACGCAGTATTTT,CASSSDFTDTQYF
TRBJ2-2,TRBD2,.,TRBV4-1,TGCGCCAGCAGCCAAAGACTAGCGGGGGGCACCGGGGAGCTGTTTTTT,CASSQRLAGGTGELFF
TRBJ1-3,.,once,TRBV7-6,TGTGCCAGCAGCTTAGTAACGGGGGAGACAGCTGGAAACACCATATATTTT,CASSLVTGETAGNTIYF
TRBJ2-3,.,.,TRBV7-2,TGTGCCAGCAGCACCCCTATCGGGCGGGGCATCACAGATACGCAGTATTTT,CASSTPIGRGITDTQYF
TRBJ1-3,TRBD1,.,TRBV5-4,TGTGCCAGCAGCTGGGGACAGTCCTCTGGAAACACCATATATTTT,CASSWGQSSGNTIYF
TRBJ1-5,TRBD1,many,TRBV10-3,TGTGCCATCAGTGACCAGACAGGGGGGAATCAGCCCCAGCATTTT,CAISDQTGGNQPQHF
TRBJ2-1,TRBD2,.,TRBV3-1/TRBV3-2,TGTGCCAGCAGCCCGTCCCTAGCGGGTGAGCAGTTCTTC,CASSPSLAGEQFF
TRBJ1-6,.,.,TRBV2,TGTGCCAGCAGTGGGTACGGGGAGATTTCACCCCTCCACTTT,CASSGYGEISPLHF
TRBJ1-5,.,.,TRBV18,TGTGCCAGCTCTTTAGGGGCGGAACAGAATCAGCCCCAGCATTTT,CASSLGAEQNQPQHF
TRBJ1-2,TRBD1,.,TRBV7-3,TGTGCCAGCAGCTTAGCTCAGGGGGGAGGCTACACCTTC,CASSLAQGGGYTF
TRBJ2-2,TRBD2,once,TRBV4-2,TGTGCCAGCAGCCAAGTTCTAGCGGGGAACACCGGGGAGCTGTTTTTT,CASSQVLAGNTGELFF